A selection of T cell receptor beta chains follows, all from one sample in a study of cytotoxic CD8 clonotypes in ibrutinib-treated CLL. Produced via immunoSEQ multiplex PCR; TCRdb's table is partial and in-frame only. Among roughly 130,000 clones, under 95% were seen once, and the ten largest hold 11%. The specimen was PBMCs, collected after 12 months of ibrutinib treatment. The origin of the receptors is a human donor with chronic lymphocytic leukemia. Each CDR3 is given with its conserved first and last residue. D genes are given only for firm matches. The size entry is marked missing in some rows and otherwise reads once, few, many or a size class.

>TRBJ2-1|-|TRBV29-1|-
TGCAGCGTCGAACCCGACTACAATGAGCAGTTCTTC
CSVEPDYNEQFF
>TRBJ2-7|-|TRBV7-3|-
TGTGCCAGCAGCTTAAGCGGCGTGGGGGCCAATACCTACGAGCAGTACTTC
CASSLSGVGANTYEQYF
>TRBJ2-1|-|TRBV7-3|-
TGTGCCAGCAGTTTAAGCGGATACTCCTACAATGAGCAGTTCTTC
CASSLSGYSYNEQFF
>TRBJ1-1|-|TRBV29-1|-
TGCAGCGTGGGGGGGAGGGAAAACACTGAAGCTTTCTTT
CSVGGRENTEAFF
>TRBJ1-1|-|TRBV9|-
TGTGCCAGCAGCGGTACAGGAGGGCCGAACACTGAAGCTTTCTTT
CASSGTGGPNTEAFF
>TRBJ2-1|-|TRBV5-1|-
TGCGCCAGCAGCTTGGTTCCGGGAGTCTTGATCAATGAGCAGTTCTTC
CASSLVPGVLINEQFF
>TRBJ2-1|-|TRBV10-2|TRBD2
TGCGCCAGCAGTCAAACGGGACTATACAATGAGCAGTTCTTC
CASSQTGLYNEQFF
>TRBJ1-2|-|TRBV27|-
TGTGCCAGCAGTTCCCATCGGGCCGATCTTCCCTATGGCTACACCTTC
CASSSHRADLPYGYTF
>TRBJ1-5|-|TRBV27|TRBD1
TGTGCCAGCAGTTTAACCTATTCGGGACAGGGGTCTCAGCCCCAGCATTTT
CASSLTYSGQGSQPQHF
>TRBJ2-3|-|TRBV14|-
TGTGCCAGCAGCCAAGATTGGCTGCTGAACACAGATACGCAGTATTTT
CASSQDWLLNTDTQYF
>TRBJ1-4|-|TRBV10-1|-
TGCGCCATTGAGACAGTGAGTGCAACTAATGAAAAACTGTTTTTT
CAIETVSATNEKLFF
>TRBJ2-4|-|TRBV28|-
TGTGCCAGCAGTTCCATACAGGGTTCAGACATTCAGTACTTC
CASSSIQGSDIQYF
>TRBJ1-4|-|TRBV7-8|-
TGTGCCAGCAGCTGGCAGGGTACCGAATCTGAAAAACTGTTTTTT
CASSWQGTESEKLFF
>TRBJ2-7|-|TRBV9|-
TGTGCCAGCAGCGTAGAGGCACGTGGACAGTACTACGAGCAGTACTTC
CASSVEARGQYYEQYF
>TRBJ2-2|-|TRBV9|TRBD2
TGTGCCAGCAGCATCACCCCTAAACTAGCGAGCACCGGGGAGCTGTTTTTT
CASSITPKLASTGELFF
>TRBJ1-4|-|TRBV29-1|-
TGCAGCGTAACGACAGCAACTAATGAAAAACTGTTTTTT
CSVTTATNEKLFF
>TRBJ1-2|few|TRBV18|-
TGTGCCAGCTCACCAGGACAGCCCTATGGCTACACCTTC
CASSPGQPYGYTF
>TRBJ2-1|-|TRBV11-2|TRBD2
TGTGCCAGCAGCCGAAAGCGGGAATCTTACAATGAGCAGTTCTTC
CASSRKRESYNEQFF
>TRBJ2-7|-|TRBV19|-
TGTGCCAGTAGTTGGGGGCTAGCCCGACCCTACGAGCAGTACTTC
CASSWGLARPYEQYF
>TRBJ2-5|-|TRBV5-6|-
TGTGCCAGCAGCTTGTATCATCTAAGGGGAGAGACCCAGTACTTC
CASSLYHLRGETQYF
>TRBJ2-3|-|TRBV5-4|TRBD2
TGTGCCAGCAGCTTGGAACGACTAGCGGGAGCTGATACGCAGTATTTT
CASSLERLAGADTQYF
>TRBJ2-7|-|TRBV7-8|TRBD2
TGTGCCAGCAGCTTAAGTCAAAACGGACTAGCGTACCCCTACGAGCAGTACTTC
CASSLSQNGLAYPYEQYF
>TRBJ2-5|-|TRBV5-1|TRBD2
TGCGCCAGCAGCAAATTTCTAGCGGGAGTGGCTGAGACCCAGTACTTC
CASSKFLAGVAETQYF
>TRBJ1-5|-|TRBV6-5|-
TGTGCCAGCAGTTACGGACAAAATCAGCCCCAGCATTTT
CASSYGQNQPQHF
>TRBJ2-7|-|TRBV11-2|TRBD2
TGTGCCAGCAGCTTACCGGGACTAGCGGGAGCCTACGAGCAGTACTTC
CASSLPGLAGAYEQYF
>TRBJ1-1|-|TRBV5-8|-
TGTGCCAGCAGCTTATCCGTAAAGGGTGGAACTGAAGCTTTCTTT
CASSLSVKGGTEAFF
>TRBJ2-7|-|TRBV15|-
TGTGCCACCAGCAGAGATGGAGGTTACGAGCAGTACTTC
CATSRDGGYEQYF
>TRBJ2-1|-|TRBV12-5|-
TGTGCTAGTGGTTTGGGTCCCCAGGCAGAGCAGTTCTTC
CASGLGPQAEQFF
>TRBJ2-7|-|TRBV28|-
TGTGCCAGCAGTTGGACTGCTACCTACGAGCAGTACTTC
CASSWTATYEQYF
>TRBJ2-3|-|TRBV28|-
TGTGCCAGCAGTTTGACGACCACTGATACGCAGTATTTT
CASSLTTTDTQYF
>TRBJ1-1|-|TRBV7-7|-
TGTGCTAGCAGCTTAGATTCTGGCACTGAAGCTTTCTTT
CASSLDSGTEAFF
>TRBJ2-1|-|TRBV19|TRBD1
TGTGCCAGTAGTATAGGGACAGGGGAAATCTACAATGAGCAGTTCTTC
CASSIGTGEIYNEQFF
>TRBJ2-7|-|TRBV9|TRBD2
TGTGCCAGCAGCCCGACTAGCGGGTACTCATACGAGCAGTACTTC
CASSPTSGYSYEQYF
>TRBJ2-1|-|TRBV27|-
TGTGCCAGCAGTTGGGGGAACGATGAGCAGTTCTTC
CASSWGNDEQFF
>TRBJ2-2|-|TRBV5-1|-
TGCGCCAGCAGCTACGGGGGTTCGAACACCGGGGAGCTGTTTTTT
CASSYGGSNTGELFF
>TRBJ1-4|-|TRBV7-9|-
TGTGCCAGCAGCTTAGGACAGCCGGCTAATGAAAAACTGTTTTTT
CASSLGQPANEKLFF
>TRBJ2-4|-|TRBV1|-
TGCACCAGGTTGACTAGCGGACCGGAAAACATTCAGTACTTC
CTRLTSGPENIQYF
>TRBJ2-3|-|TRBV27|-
TGTGCCAGCAGTCCCCCCCGCAGCACAGATACGCAGTATTTT
CASSPPRSTDTQYF
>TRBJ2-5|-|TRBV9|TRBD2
TGTGCCAGCAGCGTAGGGGGCGGGAGTGTTCAAGAGACCCAGTACTTC
CASSVGGGSVQETQYF
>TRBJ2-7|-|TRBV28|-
TGTGCCAGCAGTTTACCGGACGGCCCCTACGAGCAGTACTTC
CASSLPDGPYEQYF
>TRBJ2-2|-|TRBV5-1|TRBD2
TGCGCCAGCAGCTTGGATAGCGGGAGGGCCGGCGGGGAGCTGTTTTTT
CASSLDSGRAGGELFF